This entry features one T cell receptor beta chain sequence. Its antigen is as yet unknown. This record comes from a study of shared clonotypes between healthy human individuals. Sequencing used immunoSEQ multiplex PCR; TCRdb keeps in-frame clones, though not all of them. The sample lists about 1.5 million clones; about 98% were seen once. Study-level points and caveats: Shared clonotypes: 4.5% to 6.5% naive CD4, around 3.7% naive CD8, roughly 2.2% memory CD4, over 0.3% memory CD8.

Per the germline V gene, CDR1 is ENHRY and CDR2 is SYGVKD. The trim removed 5 bases at V and 5 bases at J, leaving 7 bases unmatched. This CDR3 is 14 amino acids long. This receptor was obtained from a man aged 30 to 39 in good health. J is TRBJ1-1 and V is TRBV10-3; TRBD1 matches at 8 bases. The sample taken for sequencing was naive CD4+ T cells sorted from blood. Subset given: CD45RA+ positively selected. The CDR3 nucleotides are TGTGCCATCAGTACTACAGGGGGAAGGACTGAAGCTTTCTTT. Protein product: CAISTTGGRTEAFF.